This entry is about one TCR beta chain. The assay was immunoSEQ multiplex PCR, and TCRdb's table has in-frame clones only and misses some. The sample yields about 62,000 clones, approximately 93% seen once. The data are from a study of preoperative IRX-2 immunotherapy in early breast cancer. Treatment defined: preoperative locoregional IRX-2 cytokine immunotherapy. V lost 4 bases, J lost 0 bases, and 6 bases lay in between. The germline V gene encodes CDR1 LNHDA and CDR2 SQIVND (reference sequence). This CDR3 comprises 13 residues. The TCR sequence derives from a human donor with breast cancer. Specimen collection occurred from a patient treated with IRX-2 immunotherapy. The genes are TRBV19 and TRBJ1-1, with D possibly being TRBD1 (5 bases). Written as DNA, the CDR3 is TGTGCCAGTAGTAAGACAGTGAACACTGAAGCTTTCTTT. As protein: CASSKTVNTEAFF.